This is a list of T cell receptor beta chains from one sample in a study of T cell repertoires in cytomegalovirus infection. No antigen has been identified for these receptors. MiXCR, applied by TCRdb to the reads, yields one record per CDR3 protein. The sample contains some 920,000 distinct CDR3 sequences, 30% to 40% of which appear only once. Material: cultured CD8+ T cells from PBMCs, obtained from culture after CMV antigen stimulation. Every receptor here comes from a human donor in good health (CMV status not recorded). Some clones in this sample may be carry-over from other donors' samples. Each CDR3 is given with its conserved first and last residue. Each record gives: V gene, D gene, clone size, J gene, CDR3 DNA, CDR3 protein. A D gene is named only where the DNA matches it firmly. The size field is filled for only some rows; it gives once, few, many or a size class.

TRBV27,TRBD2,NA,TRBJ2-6,TGTGCCAGTCACCGCGGGGGGGGAGGTGGGGCCAACGTCCTGACTTTC,CASHRGGGGGANVLTF
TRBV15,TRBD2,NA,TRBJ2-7,TGTGCCACCAGCAGAGATATCGGCGGGGGGTACGAGCAGTACTTC,CATSRDIGGGYEQYF
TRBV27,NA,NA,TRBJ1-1,TGTGCCAGCAGTTTATCGATTCTCAGGGACATGAACACTGAAGCTTTCTTT,CASSLSILRDMNTEAFF
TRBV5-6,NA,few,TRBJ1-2,TGTGCCAGCCGAACCAGGACCAACTATGGCTACACCTTC,CASRTRTNYGYTF
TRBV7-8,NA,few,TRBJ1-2,TGTGCCAGCAGCTTTACACAACAGGGTGGTGGCTACACCTTC,CASSFTQQGGGYTF
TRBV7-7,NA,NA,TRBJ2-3,TGTGCTAGCAGCTTATACGGAACAGTCCCCCCAGATACGCAGTATTTT,CASSLYGTVPPDTQYF
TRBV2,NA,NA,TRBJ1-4,TGTGCCAGCAGTTCGGGGGGTGGACCCGAAGAAAAACTGTTTTTT,CASSSGGGPEEKLFF
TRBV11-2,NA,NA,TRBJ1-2,TGTGCCAGCTGCCCAGGCCCCTCAGGGGAGAGGGCCTATGGCTACACCTTC,CASCPGPSGERAYGYTF
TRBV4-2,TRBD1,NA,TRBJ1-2,TGTGCCAGCAGCCGCCGAGACAGGGAGAGCGTCTATGGCTACACCTTC,CASSRRDRESVYGYTF
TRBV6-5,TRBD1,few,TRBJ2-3,TGTGCCAGCAGTTACTCATTCCTGGACAGGGCCACAGATACGCAGTATTTT,CASSYSFLDRATDTQYF
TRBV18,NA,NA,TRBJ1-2,TGTGCCAGCTCAGAGGCTAACTATGGCTACACCTTC,CASSEANYGYTF
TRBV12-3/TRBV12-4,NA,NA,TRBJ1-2,TGTGCCAGCAGCTACGATCAGGGGAGCTATGGCTACACCTTC,CASSYDQGSYGYTF
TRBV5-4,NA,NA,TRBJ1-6,TGTGCCAGCAGCTTGGAGGGGCGTTATGCAGGGAATAATTCACCCCTCCACTTT,CASSLEGRYAGNNSPLHF
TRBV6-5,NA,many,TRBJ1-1,TGTGCCAGCAGCCCAGGGATTACGATGAACACTGAAGCTTTCTTT,CASSPGITMNTEAFF
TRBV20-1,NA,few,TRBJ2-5,TGCAGTGCTAGAGAGGTGCAGGGGGACTACAGGACCCAGTACTTC,CSAREVQGDYRTQYF
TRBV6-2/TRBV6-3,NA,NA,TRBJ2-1,TGTGCCAGCAGTTACCGATCTTCCTCCTACAATGAGCAGTTCTTC,CASSYRSSSYNEQFF
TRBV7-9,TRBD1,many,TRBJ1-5,TGTGCCAGCAGCTTGACAGGGGGCGGTCAGCCCCAGCATTTT,CASSLTGGGQPQHF
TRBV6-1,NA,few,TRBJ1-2,TGTGCCAGCAGTGAAGCGGGGGTCGTCGGCTCGCTCTATGGCTACACCTTC,CASSEAGVVGSLYGYTF
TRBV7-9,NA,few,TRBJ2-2,TGTGCCAGCAGCTCAGGGTGGACCCCCGGGGAGCTGTTTTTT,CASSSGWTPGELFF
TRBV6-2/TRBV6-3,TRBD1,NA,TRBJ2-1,TGTGCCAGCAGAGACCCAGGGGGCAGGGACGATGAGCAGTTCTTC,CASRDPGGRDDEQFF
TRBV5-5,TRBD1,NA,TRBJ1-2,TGTGCCAGCAGCTCCCGGGACAGGGATGCCTATGGCTACACCTTC,CASSSRDRDAYGYTF
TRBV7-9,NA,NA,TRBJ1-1,TGTGCCAGCAGCCCGGCGGGGGTTACCACTGAAGCTTTCTTT,CASSPAGVTTEAFF
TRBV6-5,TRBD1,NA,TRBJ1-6,TGTGCCAGCAGTTACCTGTTTGGGACAGGGCCCGATAATTCACCCCTCCACTTT,CASSYLFGTGPDNSPLHF
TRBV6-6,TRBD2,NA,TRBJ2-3,TGTGCCAGCAGTTCGCCGAAGCGGGGGGGCGCAGATACGCAGTATTTT,CASSSPKRGGADTQYF
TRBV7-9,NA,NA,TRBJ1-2,TGTGCCAGCAGCTTCCTCAGGGACGGGGACTATGGCTACACCTTC,CASSFLRDGDYGYTF
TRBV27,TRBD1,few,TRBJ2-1,TGTGCCAGCAGAACACTGGACAGGGGAGATGAGCAGTTCTTC,CASRTLDRGDEQFF
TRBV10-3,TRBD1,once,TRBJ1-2,TGTGCCATCAGCTCTGATGACAGGGCGGACTATGGCTACACCTTC,CAISSDDRADYGYTF
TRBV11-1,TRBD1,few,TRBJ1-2,TGTGCCAGCAGTCACGGACAGGGGCAAGACTATGGCTACACCTTC,CASSHGQGQDYGYTF
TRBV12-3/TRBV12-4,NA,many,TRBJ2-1,TGTGCCAGCAGCCCGCGGGGCTCCTACAATGAGCAGTTCTTC,CASSPRGSYNEQFF
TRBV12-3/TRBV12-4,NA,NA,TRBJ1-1,TGTGCCAGCAGTTTAGGAAATCTGGCTGAAGCTTTCTTT,CASSLGNLAEAFF
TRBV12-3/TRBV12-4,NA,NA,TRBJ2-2,TGTGCCAGCAGGCCCCTCGCCGGGGAGCTGTTTTTT,CASRPLAGELFF
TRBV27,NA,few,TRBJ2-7,TGTGCCAGCAGTTTGGGACATCCCAGCTCCTACGAGCAGTACTTC,CASSLGHPSSYEQYF
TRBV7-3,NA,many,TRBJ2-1,TGTGCCAGCAGCCGGGGCCCTTACAATGAGCAGTTCTTC,CASSRGPYNEQFF
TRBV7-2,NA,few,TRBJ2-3,TGTGCCAGCAGCCCCCTCATTAGCACAGATACGCAGTATTTT,CASSPLISTDTQYF
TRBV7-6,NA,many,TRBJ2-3,TGTGCCAGCAGCGATTCGCTCGGGCCAGATACGCAGTATTTT,CASSDSLGPDTQYF
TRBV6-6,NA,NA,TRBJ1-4,TGTGCCAGCAGTTACTCGAACAGGGTACCTGAAAAACTGTTTTTT,CASSYSNRVPEKLFF
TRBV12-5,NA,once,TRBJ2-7,TGTGCTAGTGGTTTGTGGATACCGGCTCTCGTCGAGCAGTACTTC,CASGLWIPALVEQYF
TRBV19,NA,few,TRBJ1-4,TGTGCCAGTCGGGATTTTAATGAAAAACTGTTTTTT,CASRDFNEKLFF
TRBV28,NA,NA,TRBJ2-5,TGTGCCAGCAGTTTTTTCAGTTCTCAAGAGACCCAGTACTTC,CASSFFSSQETQYF
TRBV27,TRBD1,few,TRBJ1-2,TGTGCCAGCAGTTTGACTTCCGGGACAGGGGATGGCTACACCTTC,CASSLTSGTGDGYTF
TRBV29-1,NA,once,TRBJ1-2,TGCAGCGTTGAAGATCGCTCCTTCTATGGCTACACCTTC,CSVEDRSFYGYTF
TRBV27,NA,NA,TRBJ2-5,TGTGCCAGCAGTTTATTAGAGGACCAAGAGACCCAGTACTTC,CASSLLEDQETQYF
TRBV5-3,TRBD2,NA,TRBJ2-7,TGTGCCAGCAGCGGGGGACTAGCCTCCTACGAGCAGTACTTC,CASSGGLASYEQYF
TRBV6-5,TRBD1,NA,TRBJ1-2,TGTGCCAGCAGTTACGAGATGAGCGGGGACAGATTCTATGGCTACACCTTC,CASSYEMSGDRFYGYTF
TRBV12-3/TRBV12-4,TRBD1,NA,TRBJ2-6,TGTACCAGCAGTTTAGGGTCGACAGGGGACTCTGGGGCCAACGTCCTGACTTTC,CTSSLGSTGDSGANVLTF
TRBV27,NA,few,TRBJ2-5,TGTGCCAGCGCTAGGGGGGGGCGCCTAGAGACCCAGTACTTC,CASARGGRLETQYF
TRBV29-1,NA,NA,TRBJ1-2,TGCAGCGTTAATTCGGGGGCTTCTAACTATGGCTACACCTTC,CSVNSGASNYGYTF
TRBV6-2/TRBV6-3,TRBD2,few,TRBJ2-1,TGTGCCAGCACCGTCCGACTAGCGGGGGGAAATGAGCAGTTCTTC,CASTVRLAGGNEQFF
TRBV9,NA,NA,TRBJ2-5,TGTGCCAGCAGCGTAGGAGGGCTAGGGATTCTGGAGACCCAGTACTTC,CASSVGGLGILETQYF
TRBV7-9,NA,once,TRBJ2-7,TGTGCCAGCAGCGGGACCCGAGGGGCTAACGAGCAGTACTTC,CASSGTRGANEQYF
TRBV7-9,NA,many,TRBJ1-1,TGTGCCAGCAGCTCCGCCTCAGGGAAGGACACTGAAGCTTTCTTT,CASSSASGKDTEAFF
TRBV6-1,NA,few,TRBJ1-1,TGTGCCAGCATCCTGGCGACGGACACTGAAGCTTTCTTT,CASILATDTEAFF